The 16 T cell receptor beta chains in this list originate from one sample, sequenced in a study of shared clonotypes between healthy human individuals. Sequencing was performed with immunoSEQ multiplex PCR; in TCRdb, only in-frame clones are kept and a portion is missing. The table lists some 200,000 clones, 50% to 75% of them singletons. Source material: memory CD4+ T cells sorted from blood. Described subset: CD45RA-negative fraction. These receptor sequences come from a man aged 25 to 40 in good health.

The V and J genes are TRBV5-8 and TRBJ2-1, with a possible D match to TRBD1 (6 bases). This CDR3 is 18 amino acids long. Germline CDR1 reads SGHTS; CDR2 reads YDEGEE. The V and J ends lost 2 bases and 0 bases respectively, with 18 bases between them. CDR3 nucleotide sequence: TGTGCCAGCAGCTTTAGACAAGCAGGCAGGGGCTCCTACAATGAGCAGTTCTTC. As protein: CASSFRQAGRGSYNEQFF.

The chain carries TRBV15 and TRBJ2-3; 7 positions match TRBD2. V was pared by 5 bases and J by 0 bases, with 11 bases of the junction left unmatched. Germline V gene data show CDR1 as LNHNV and CDR2 as YYDKDF (reference sequence). The CDR3 has 17 amino acids. Written as DNA, the CDR3 is TGTGCCACCAGCTTGAGTTTTCGGACTAGAAGCACAGATACGCAGTATTTT. Amino acids: CATSLSFRTRSTDTQYF.

This clone was picked up one time. The chain uses TRBV5-8 and TRBJ2-7, with D possibly matching TRBD1 (5 bases). The CDR3 contains 15 residues. Germline V gene lookup returns CDR1 SGHTS and CDR2 YDEGEE. V lost 0 bases and J 2 bases, leaving 12 bases between the germline ends. CDR3 loop: CASSLEGVLTYEQYF. The CDR3 DNA reads TGTGCCAGCAGCTTGGAAGGGGTCCTTACCTACGAGCAGTACTTC. Using reference TRBV5-8 and TRBJ2-7 for the parts outside the CDR3, the full variable domain is EAGVTQSPTHLIKTRGQQATLRCSPISGHTSVYWYQQALGLGLQFLLWYDEGEERNRGNFPPRFSGRQFPNYSSELNVNALELEDSALYLCASSLEGVLTYEQYFGPGTRLTVT.

This clone came up once. The chain joins TRBV10-3 to TRBJ2-7, with 10 bases fitting TRBD1. Per germline, CDR1 ENHRY and CDR2 SYGVKD. V dropped 9 bases and J dropped 7; count of bases not matched to a gene: 9. The CDR3 contains 13 residues. The DNA for the CDR3 is TGTGCCATTATGGGACAGGGGTCGTGGGAGCAGTACTTC. The encoded protein is CAIMGQGSWEQYF.

V is TRBV15 and J is TRBJ1-4; the D is unclear. The V gene's germline CDR1 is LNHNV and CDR2 YYDKDF (reference sequence). This CDR3 is 14 amino acids long. V was trimmed by 1 base and J by 4 bases, leaving 7 bases between them. The DNA for the CDR3 is TGTGCCACCAGCAGAGCACGGATTAATGAAAAACTGTTTTTT. The encoded protein is CATSRARINEKLFF. Together with reference TRBV15 and TRBJ1-4, the CDR3 gives the full variable domain: DAMVIQNPRYQVTQFGKPVTLSCSQTLNHNVMYWYQQKSSQAPKLLFHYYDKDFNNEADTPDNFQSRRPNTSFCFLDIRSPGLGDTAMYLCATSRARINEKLFFGSGTQLSVL.

The chain's CDR3 is CASSLDGQGAQPQHF. The CDR3, as DNA: TGCGCCAGCAGCTTGGATGGACAGGGGGCTCAGCCCCAGCATTTT. This sequence joins TRBV5-1 and TRBJ1-5, with TRBD1 identical over 11 bases. Germline V lookup: CDR1 SGHRS, CDR2 YFSETQ. With 0 bases clipped from V and 6 bases from J, the junction kept 2 bases outside the gene matches. The CDR3 totals 15 residues.

The CDR3 DNA follows: TGTGCCAGCAGCCACCTAGTGGGGGCCAGGGAAGCTTTCTTT. Translating it yields CASSHLVGAREAFF. The V gene is TRBV11-2, the J gene TRBJ1-1; tentative D call: TRBD1 (6 bases). The CDR3 spans 14 residues. Trimming took off 5 bases at V and 8 bases at J, with 18 bases between the two ends. The germline V gene encodes CDR1 SGHAT and CDR2 FQNNGV.

At least ten counts were recorded for this clone. The rearrangement links TRBV5-5 to TRBJ2-5, with no clear D. Germline V gives CDR1 SGHKS, CDR2 YYEKEE (reference sequence). CDR3 length: 14 amino acids. Trimming removed 4 bases from V and 5 bases from J, with 15 bases in between. The CDR3 protein is CASSTPETGETQYF. CDR3 in DNA: TGTGCCAGCAGCACCCCCGAGACTGGCGAGACCCAGTACTTC.

This chain connects TRBV30 to TRBJ2-5, with D possibly matching TRBD1 (6 bases). Germline values: CDR1 GTSNPN, CDR2 SVGIG (reference sequence). The CDR3 sequence is 14 residues long. The V gene lost 4 bases and the J gene lost 7 bases, with 19 bases spanning the gap. The CDR3 DNA reads TGTGCCTGGATAAACAGGGCTGGTACGTCGACCCAGTACTTC. It yields the protein CAWINRAGTSTQYF.

This clone appeared a few times. The chain couples TRBV5-1 to TRBJ2-7; TRBD2 matches at 14 bases. Germline V gene data show CDR1 as SGHRS and CDR2 as YFSETQ. The CDR3 sequence is 15 residues long. The trim removed 2 bases at V and 7 bases at J, leaving 5 bases unmatched. CDR3 in amino acids: CASSFSGTSGSEQYF. CDR3 coding DNA: TGCGCCAGCAGCTTCTCAGGGACTAGCGGGAGTGAGCAGTACTTC. Full variable domain (outside the CDR3, taken from reference TRBV5-1 and TRBJ2-7): KAGVTQTPRYLIKTRGQQVTLSCSPISGHRSVSWYQQTPGQGLQFLFEYFSETQRNKGNFPGRFSGRQFSNSRSEMNVSTLELGDSALYLCASSFSGTSGSEQYFGPGTRLTVT.

This clone was observed many times. V is TRBV30 and J is TRBJ2-6, with 9 bases identical to TRBD1. Germline V lookup: CDR1 GTSNPN, CDR2 SVGIG (reference sequence). Germline trimming cut 1 base from V and 0 bases from J; bases unmatched to any gene: 1. The length of the CDR3 is 16 residues. The CDR3 reads CAWSGTGVSGANVLTF. The CDR3 DNA follows: TGTGCCTGGAGTGGGACAGGGGTCTCTGGGGCCAACGTCCTGACTTTC.

The genes are TRBV2 and TRBJ2-7, with 13 bases matching TRBD2. The CDR3 consists of 15 residues. The germline V gene has CDR1 SNHLY and CDR2 FYNNEI. J gave up 2 bases and V 6 bases, and 4 bases lay outside the gene matches. The CDR3 DNA is TGTGCCAGCAGAGTTGGGACTAGCGGGACCTACGAGCAGTACTTC. Its protein is CASRVGTSGTYEQYF.

The chain has TRBV5-5 and TRBJ1-2; a weak D match, TRBD1 (6 bases). Trimming stripped 4 bases from V and 4 bases from J, with 17 bases between. Germline V gene data show CDR1 as SGHKS and CDR2 as YYEKEE (reference sequence). The CDR3 totals 15 residues. The CDR3, as DNA: TGTGCCAGCAGCCCCGTGAGGGGGTTAGGCTATGGCTACACCTTC. This translates into CASSPVRGLGYGYTF.

The chain joins TRBV29-1 to TRBJ2-2; 7 bases map to TRBD2. The length of the CDR3 is 14 residues. Germline V CDR1 and CDR2: SQVTM, ANQGSEA. J gave up 5 bases and V 4 bases, and 7 bases lay outside the gene matches. The CDR3: CSVGGRGGTGELFF. CDR3 nucleotides: TGCAGCGTTGGTGGGAGGGGCGGAACCGGGGAGCTGTTTTTT.

Turning to this clone: Given a much more abundant clone one base away, this may be a read error. Other nucleotide sequences from this sample produce the same CDR3. This chain connects TRBV29-1 to TRBJ2-7, with D unresolved. CDR1 SQVTM and CDR2 ANQGSEA come from the germline V gene. The CDR3 length is 12 residues. V lost 4 bases and J lost 4, with 11 bases in between. Written as DNA, the CDR3 is TGCAGCGTTGGTGACGGCAATTACGAGCAGTACTTC. It yields the protein CSVGDGNYEQYF.

The table lists this clone with a few counts. The chain recombines TRBV6-1 with TRBJ2-3; 9 nucleotides match TRBD1. CDR3 length: 15 residues. V was pared by 4 bases and J by 3 bases, with 5 bases of the junction left unmatched. CDR1 is MNHNS, CDR2 SASEGT, per germline. The CDR3 DNA reads as TGTGCCAGCAGTGCGACAGGGGGTGGAACAGATACGCAGTATTTT. Translation gives CASSATGGGTDTQYF.